The present TCR beta chain was sequenced within a study of control samples from healthy donors and cancer patients (TCRdb year 2020). Receptors were amplified or captured by the immunoSEQ multiplex PCR assay. TCRdb holds this immuneACCESS table with in-frame rearrangements only. Some clones are missing; in checked studies, unresolved V genes explain under half, and the rest has no known cause. For this sample the table gives approximately 74,000 clones, of which approximately 94% were detected only once. Under 3.5% of the sample belongs to the ten largest clones. With respect to this clone: The antigen it binds to is not known. Per-nucleotide qualities are absent, and no much larger clonotype sits a single base away.

CDR1 and CDR2, looked up from the germline V gene (reference sequence), are SEHNR and FQNEAQ. At the junction V is shortened by 0 bases and J by 5 bases, with 11 bases in between. The CDR3 covers 16 residues, taking in both the cysteine and the phenylalanine. The sequence is cut down to CDR3 DNA, 48 bases in frame from base 1. The V and J genes are TRBV7-9 and TRBJ1-6, and the D gene may be TRBD1, 5 bases matching. The source material was blood. The receptor was isolated from a woman aged 25 to 39 in good health. The CDR3 protein is CASSLAGAGNNSPLHF. DNA sequence: TGTGCCAGCAGCTTAGCCGGCGCAGGGAATAATTCACCCCTCCACTTT.